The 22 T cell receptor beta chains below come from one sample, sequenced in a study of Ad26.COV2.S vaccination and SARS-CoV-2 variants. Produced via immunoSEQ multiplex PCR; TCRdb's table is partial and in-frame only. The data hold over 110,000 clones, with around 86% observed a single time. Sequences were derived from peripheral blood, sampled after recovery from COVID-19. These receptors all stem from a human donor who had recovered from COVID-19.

This CDR3 is CASSFKTWGSPLHF. The CDR3 nucleotides read TGTGCCAGCAGCTTTAAGACTTGGGGTTCACCCCTCCACTTT. The gene calls are TRBV11-2 and TRBJ1-6; D remains ambiguous. The CDR3 is 14 amino acids. Trimming took 3 bases from V and 9 from J, leaving 12 bases between them. Germline-derived CDR1 and CDR2 are SGHAT and FQNNGV.

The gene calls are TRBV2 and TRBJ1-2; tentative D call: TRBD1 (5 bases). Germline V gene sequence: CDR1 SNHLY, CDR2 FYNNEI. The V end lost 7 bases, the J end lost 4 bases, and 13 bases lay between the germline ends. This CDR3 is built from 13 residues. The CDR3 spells CASTSTVSYGYTF. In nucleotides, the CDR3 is TGTGCCAGCACCTCGACAGTCTCCTATGGCTACACCTTC.

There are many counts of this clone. The CDR3 sequence: CASTMGRGGNYEQYF. As DNA, the CDR3 is TGTGCCAGCACCATGGGAAGGGGAGGTAACTACGAGCAGTACTTC. The chain recombines TRBV2 with TRBJ2-7; D may be TRBD2 (6 bases). V was cut by 7 bases and J by 3 bases, with 19 bases left in between. Germline V lookup: CDR1 SNHLY, CDR2 FYNNEI. This CDR3 comprises 15 residues.

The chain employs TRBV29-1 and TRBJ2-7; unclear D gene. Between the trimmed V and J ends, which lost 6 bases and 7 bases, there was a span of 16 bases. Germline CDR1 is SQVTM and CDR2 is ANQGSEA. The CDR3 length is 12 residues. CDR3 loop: CSVRNAPGEQYF. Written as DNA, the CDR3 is TGCAGCGTGAGGAACGCGCCCGGTGAGCAGTACTTC.

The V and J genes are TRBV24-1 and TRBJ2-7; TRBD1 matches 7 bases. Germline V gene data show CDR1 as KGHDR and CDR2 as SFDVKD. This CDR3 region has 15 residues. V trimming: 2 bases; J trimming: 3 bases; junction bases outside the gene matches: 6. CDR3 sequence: CATSDSGQSNYEQYF. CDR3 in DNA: TGTGCCACCAGTGATTCGGGACAGTCAAACTACGAGCAGTACTTC.

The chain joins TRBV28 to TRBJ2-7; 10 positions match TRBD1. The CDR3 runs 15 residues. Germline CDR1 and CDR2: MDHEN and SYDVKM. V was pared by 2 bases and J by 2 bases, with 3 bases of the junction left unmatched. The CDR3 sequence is CASSLGGTGAYEQYF. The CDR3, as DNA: TGTGCCAGCAGTTTAGGGGGGACAGGGGCCTACGAGCAGTACTTC.

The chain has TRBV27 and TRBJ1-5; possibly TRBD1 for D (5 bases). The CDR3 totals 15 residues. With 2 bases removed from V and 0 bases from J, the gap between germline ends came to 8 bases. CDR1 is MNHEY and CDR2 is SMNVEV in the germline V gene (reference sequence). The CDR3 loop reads CASSLGTNSNQPQHF. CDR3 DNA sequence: TGTGCCAGCAGTTTAGGGACCAATAGCAATCAGCCCCAGCATTTT.

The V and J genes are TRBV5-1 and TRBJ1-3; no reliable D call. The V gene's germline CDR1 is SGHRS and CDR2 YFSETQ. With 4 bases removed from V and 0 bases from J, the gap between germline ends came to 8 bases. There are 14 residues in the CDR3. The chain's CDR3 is CASSLESSGNTIYF. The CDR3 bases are TGCGCCAGCAGCCTGGAAAGCTCTGGAAACACCATATATTTT.

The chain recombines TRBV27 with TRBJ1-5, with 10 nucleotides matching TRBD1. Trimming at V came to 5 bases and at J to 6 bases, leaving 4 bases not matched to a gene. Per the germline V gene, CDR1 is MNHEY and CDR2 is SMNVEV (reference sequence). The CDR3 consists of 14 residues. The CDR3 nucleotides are TGTGCCAGCAGTCACCGGACAGGGGGTCAGCCCCAGCATTTT. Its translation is CASSHRTGGQPQHF.

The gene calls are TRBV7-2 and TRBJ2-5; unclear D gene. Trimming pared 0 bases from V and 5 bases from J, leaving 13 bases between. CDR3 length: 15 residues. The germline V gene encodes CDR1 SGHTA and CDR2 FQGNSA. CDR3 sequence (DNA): TGTGCCAGCAGCTTAGCGGGTAGTGTCGTGGAGACCCAGTACTTC. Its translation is CASSLAGSVVETQYF.

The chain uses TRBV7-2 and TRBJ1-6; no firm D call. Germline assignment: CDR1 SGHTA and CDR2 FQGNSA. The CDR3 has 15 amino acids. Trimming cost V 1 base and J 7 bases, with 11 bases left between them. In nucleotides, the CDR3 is TGTGCCAGCAGCTTAGGGCCCGGAGGAAATTCACCCCTCCACTTT. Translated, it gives CASSLGPGGNSPLHF.

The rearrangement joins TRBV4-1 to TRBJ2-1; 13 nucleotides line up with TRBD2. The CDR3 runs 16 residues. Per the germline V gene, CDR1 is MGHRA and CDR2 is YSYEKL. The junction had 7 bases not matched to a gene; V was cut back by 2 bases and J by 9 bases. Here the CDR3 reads CASSQRTSGGGGEQFF. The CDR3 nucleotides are TGCGCCAGCAGCCAACGGACTAGCGGGGGAGGGGGTGAGCAGTTCTTC.

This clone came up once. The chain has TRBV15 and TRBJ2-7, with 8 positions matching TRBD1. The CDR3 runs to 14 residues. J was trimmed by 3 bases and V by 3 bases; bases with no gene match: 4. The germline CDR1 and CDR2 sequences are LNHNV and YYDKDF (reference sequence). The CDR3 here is CATSSGQGSYEQYF. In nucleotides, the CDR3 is TGTGCCACCAGCAGTGGACAGGGAAGCTACGAGCAGTACTTC.

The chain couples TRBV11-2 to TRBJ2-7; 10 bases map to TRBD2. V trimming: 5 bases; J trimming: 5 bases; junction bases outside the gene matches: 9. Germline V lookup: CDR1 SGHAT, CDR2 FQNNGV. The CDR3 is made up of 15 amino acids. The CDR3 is CASSILAGVVDEQYF. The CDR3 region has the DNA TGTGCCAGCAGCATTCTAGCGGGGGTCGTGGACGAGCAGTACTTC.

Here the CDR3 reads CASSSVEGGGLYEQYF. In DNA form, the CDR3 reads TGCGCCAGCAGCTCTGTAGAGGGGGGCGGTCTCTACGAGCAGTACTTC. The chain couples TRBV5-1 to TRBJ2-7; either TRBD1 or TRBD2 may supply D (6 bases each). V was pared by 3 bases and J by 3 bases, with 19 bases between. The CDR3 contains 16 residues. Germline V gene lookup returns CDR1 SGHRS and CDR2 YFSETQ.

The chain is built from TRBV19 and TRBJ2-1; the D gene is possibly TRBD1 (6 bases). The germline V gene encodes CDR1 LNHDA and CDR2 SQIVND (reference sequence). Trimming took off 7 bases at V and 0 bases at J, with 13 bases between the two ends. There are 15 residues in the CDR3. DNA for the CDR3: TGTGCCAGTAAGGCGGACAGAAGCTCCTACAATGAGCAGTTCTTC. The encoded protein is CASKADRSSYNEQFF.

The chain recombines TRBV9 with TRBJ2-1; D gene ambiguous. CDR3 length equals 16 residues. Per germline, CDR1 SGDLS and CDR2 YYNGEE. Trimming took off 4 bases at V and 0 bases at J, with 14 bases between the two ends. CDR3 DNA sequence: TGTGCCAGCAGCCCTCTCGCTGACGGCTCCTACAATGAGCAGTTCTTC. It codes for CASSPLADGSYNEQFF.

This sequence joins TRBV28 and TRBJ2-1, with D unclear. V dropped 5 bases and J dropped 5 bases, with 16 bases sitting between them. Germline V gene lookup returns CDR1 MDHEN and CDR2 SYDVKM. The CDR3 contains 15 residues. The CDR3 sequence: CASSKSGSIDNEQFF. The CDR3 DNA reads TGTGCCAGCAGTAAAAGTGGGTCTATAGACAATGAGCAGTTCTTC.

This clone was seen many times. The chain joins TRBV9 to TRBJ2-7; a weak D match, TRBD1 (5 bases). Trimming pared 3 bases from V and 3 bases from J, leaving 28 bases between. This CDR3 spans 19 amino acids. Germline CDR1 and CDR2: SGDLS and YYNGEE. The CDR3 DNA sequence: TGTGCCAGCAGCGCTCAATTATCCCCCAGGGAATTGAGAGTCTACGAGCAGTACTTC. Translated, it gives CASSAQLSPRELRVYEQYF.

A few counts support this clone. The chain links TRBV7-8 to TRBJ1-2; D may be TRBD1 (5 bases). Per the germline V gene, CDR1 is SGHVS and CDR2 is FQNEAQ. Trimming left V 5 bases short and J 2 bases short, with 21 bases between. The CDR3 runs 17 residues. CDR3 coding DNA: TGTGCCAGCAGCCCACTCTTTTTGGACACGAAGAACTATGGCTACACCTTC. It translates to CASSPLFLDTKNYGYTF.

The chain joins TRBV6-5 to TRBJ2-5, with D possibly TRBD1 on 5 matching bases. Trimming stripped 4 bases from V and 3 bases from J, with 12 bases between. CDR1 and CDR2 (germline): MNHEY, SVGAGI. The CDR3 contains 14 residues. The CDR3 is CASSLTDSKETQYF. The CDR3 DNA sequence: TGTGCCAGCAGTTTAACTGACAGCAAAGAGACCCAGTACTTC.

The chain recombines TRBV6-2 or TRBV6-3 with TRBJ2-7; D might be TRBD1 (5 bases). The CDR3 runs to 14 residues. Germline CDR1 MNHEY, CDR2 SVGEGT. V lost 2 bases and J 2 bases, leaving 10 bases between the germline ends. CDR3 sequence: CASSYPDRAYEQYF. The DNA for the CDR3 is TGTGCCAGCAGTTACCCAGACAGAGCCTACGAGCAGTACTTC.